The T cell receptor (beta chain) described here comes from a study of cytomegalovirus exposure and HLA in healthy donors. Overall study findings and caveats: A later analysis showed HLA-associated TCR beta chains outstripping equally common others in clonal expansion.

This clone showed up just a few times. The antigen is undetermined. PCR was performed using 60 Vbeta and 13 Jbeta primers. Method: immunoSEQ multiplex PCR; TCRdb's copy keeps in-frame clones and lacks some. The data hold approximately 45,000 clones, with 70% to 80% observed a single time. Healthy individuals who donated bone marrow served as the donors. This clonotype originated in a woman in her 30s in good health and CMV-seronegative. The sample taken for sequencing was PBMCs.

CDR3 in DNA: TGTGCCAGCAGCCGAGAAAAGAGGGATGAAAAACTGTTTTTT. This gives the protein CASSREKRDEKLFF. The chain has TRBV7-2 and TRBJ1-4; D gene uncertain. Germline V gives CDR1 SGHTA, CDR2 FQGNSA. This CDR3 is built from 14 residues. V lost 5 bases to trimming and J lost 6 bases, with 13 bases between them.